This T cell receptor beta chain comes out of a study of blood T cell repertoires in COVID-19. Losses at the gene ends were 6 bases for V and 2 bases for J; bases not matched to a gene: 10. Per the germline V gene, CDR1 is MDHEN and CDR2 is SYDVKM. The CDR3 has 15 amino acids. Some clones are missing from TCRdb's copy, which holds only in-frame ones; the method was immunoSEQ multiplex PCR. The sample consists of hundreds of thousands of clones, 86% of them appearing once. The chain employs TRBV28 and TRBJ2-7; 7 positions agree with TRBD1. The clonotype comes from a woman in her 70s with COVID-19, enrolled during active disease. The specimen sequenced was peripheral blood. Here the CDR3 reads CASRPPGGTPYEQYF. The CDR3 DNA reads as TGTGCCAGCAGGCCACCAGGGGGTACCCCCTACGAGCAGTACTTC.